A selection of T cell receptor beta chains follows, all from one sample in a study of patients with pleural tuberculosis. TCRdb fed the reads into MiXCR, producing one record per CDR3 protein. The sample shows around 50,000 distinct CDR3 sequences, 7.3% of them seen only once. Source of these receptors: a human donor with pleural tuberculosis. The CDR3 runs from the conserved cysteine through the conserved F or W. D genes are given only for firm matches. Only some rows state a clone size, as once, few, many or a class for expanded clones.

size: many; J: TRBJ1-3; D: -; V: TRBV25-1; DNA: TGTGCCAGCAGTCTCCAAAGTGGAAACACCATATATTTT; CDR3: CASSLQSGNTIYF
size: many; J: TRBJ1-2; D: TRBD1; V: TRBV27; DNA: TGTGCCAGCAGTCCGGAGGGGGCTTCTGGCTACACCTTC; CDR3: CASSPEGASGYTF
size: many; J: TRBJ2-3; D: TRBD2; V: TRBV4-2; DNA: TGTGCCAGCAGCCCAGGACTAGCGGGAGGGAGCACAGATACGCAGTATTTT; CDR3: CASSPGLAGGSTDTQYF
size: many; J: TRBJ2-1; D: -; V: TRBV12-3/TRBV12-4; DNA: TGTGCCAGCAGTTCCACTCCAGGGGAGGGAGTTAATGAGCAGTTCTTC; CDR3: CASSSTPGEGVNEQFF
size: many; J: TRBJ2-3; D: TRBD2; V: TRBV15; DNA: TGTGCCACCAGCGAACGGACTAGCGGGAATTTTGATACGCAGTATTTT; CDR3: CATSERTSGNFDTQYF
size: many; J: TRBJ2-1; D: TRBD1; V: TRBV27; DNA: TGTGCCAGCAGTACGGGACAGGGCTCCTACAATGAGCAGTTCTTC; CDR3: CASSTGQGSYNEQFF
size: -; J: TRBJ1-1; D: -; V: TRBV18; DNA: TGTGCCAGCTCACCCTGGACCGCGAACACTGAAGCTTTCTTT; CDR3: CASSPWTANTEAFF
size: many; J: TRBJ2-5; D: -; V: TRBV15; DNA: TGTGCCACCAGCGTAAATGTTGGCGGGACCCAGTACTTC; CDR3: CATSVNVGGTQYF
size: few; J: TRBJ2-4; D: -; V: TRBV3-1; DNA: TGTGCCAGCAGCCAAGGGGGCGAGGACATTCAGTACTTC; CDR3: CASSQGGEDIQYF
size: many; J: TRBJ2-1; D: TRBD2; V: TRBV5-1; DNA: TGCGCCAGCAGCAGGACTAGCGGTGATAATGAGCAGTTCTTC; CDR3: CASSRTSGDNEQFF
size: -; J: TRBJ1-1; D: -; V: TRBV12-3/TRBV12-4; DNA: TGTGCCAGCAGTTCCCCTGAGACGACGAACACTGAAGCTTTCTTT; CDR3: CASSSPETTNTEAFF
size: -; J: TRBJ2-7; D: -; V: TRBV12-3/TRBV12-4; DNA: TGTGCCAGCAGTCGGACCAAGGGGAACTTAGAGCAGTACTTC; CDR3: CASSRTKGNLEQYF
size: many; J: TRBJ2-2; D: -; V: TRBV28; DNA: TGTGCCAGCAGTTTATCTGCCGGGGAGCTGTTTTTT; CDR3: CASSLSAGELFF
size: many; J: TRBJ2-7; D: -; V: TRBV28; DNA: TGTGCCAGCAGTCCACAGAACAAATACGAGCAGTACTTC; CDR3: CASSPQNKYEQYF
size: many; J: TRBJ1-5; D: -; V: TRBV19; DNA: TGTGCCAGTAGTTGGGGACACACTCTAAATCAGCCCCAGCATTTT; CDR3: CASSWGHTLNQPQHF
size: few; J: TRBJ1-5; D: -; V: TRBV30; DNA: TGTGCCTGGAGTGTGGGGCAGCCCCAGCATTTT; CDR3: CAWSVGQPQHF
size: -; J: TRBJ1-3; D: -; V: TRBV5-1; DNA: TGCGCCAGCAGCTTGGTGGCCAGCTCCTCTGGAAACACCATATATTTT; CDR3: CASSLVASSSGNTIYF
size: many; J: TRBJ1-4; D: -; V: TRBV27; DNA: TGTGCCAGCAGTTTATACGGTCTCGGGGCTAATGAAAAACTGTTTTTT; CDR3: CASSLYGLGANEKLFF
size: few; J: TRBJ1-3; D: -; V: TRBV21-1; DNA: TGTGCCAGCAGCACCCAAGTCGACAGTAACTCTGGAAACACCATATATTTT; CDR3: CASSTQVDSNSGNTIYF
size: many; J: TRBJ2-1; D: -; V: TRBV20-1; DNA: TGCAGTGCTAGAGGAGGGGTTGGGGGTGAGCAGTTCTTC; CDR3: CSARGGVGGEQFF
size: many; J: TRBJ1-1; D: TRBD1; V: TRBV6-1; DNA: TGTGCCAGCCAAGTGGGACAGGGGAACACTGAAGCTTTCTTT; CDR3: CASQVGQGNTEAFF
size: many; J: TRBJ1-2; D: -; V: TRBV28; DNA: TGTGCCAGCACCCCATCCCCCCTATATGGCTACACCTTC; CDR3: CASTPSPLYGYTF
size: many; J: TRBJ2-1; D: -; V: TRBV27; DNA: TGTGCCAGCAGTTTCGGCCAGGGGCCCCACAATGAGCAGTTCTTC; CDR3: CASSFGQGPHNEQFF
size: many; J: TRBJ1-5; D: -; V: TRBV27; DNA: TGTGCCAGCAGCGATTCCGGGGAGAATCAGCCCCAGCATTTT; CDR3: CASSDSGENQPQHF
size: many; J: TRBJ2-3; D: -; V: TRBV2; DNA: TGTGCCAGCAGTGAAGAGGTCGGATTTAGCACAGATACGCAGTATTTT; CDR3: CASSEEVGFSTDTQYF
size: few; J: TRBJ2-2; D: TRBD1; V: TRBV12-3/TRBV12-4; DNA: TGTGCCAGCAGTAGAAACAGGGGAGACACCGGGGAGCTGTTTTTT; CDR3: CASSRNRGDTGELFF
size: many; J: TRBJ1-1; D: -; V: TRBV5-4; DNA: TGTGCCAGCAGCTTTGGCAGGGAACGAGCTTTCTTT; CDR3: CASSFGRERAFF
size: few; J: TRBJ2-7; D: -; V: TRBV19; DNA: TGTGCCAGTAGTATCTTCCCAGGGGAAGAGTGGCAGTACTTC; CDR3: CASSIFPGEEWQYF
size: many; J: TRBJ2-7; D: TRBD2; V: TRBV2; DNA: TGTGCCAGCAGTGAAAGGCTAGCGGGCGCCACTTACGAGCAGTACTTC; CDR3: CASSERLAGATYEQYF
size: many; J: TRBJ2-1; D: TRBD1; V: TRBV25-1; DNA: TGTGCCAGCACAGGGGGCGGCTACAATGAGCAGTTCTTC; CDR3: CASTGGGYNEQFF